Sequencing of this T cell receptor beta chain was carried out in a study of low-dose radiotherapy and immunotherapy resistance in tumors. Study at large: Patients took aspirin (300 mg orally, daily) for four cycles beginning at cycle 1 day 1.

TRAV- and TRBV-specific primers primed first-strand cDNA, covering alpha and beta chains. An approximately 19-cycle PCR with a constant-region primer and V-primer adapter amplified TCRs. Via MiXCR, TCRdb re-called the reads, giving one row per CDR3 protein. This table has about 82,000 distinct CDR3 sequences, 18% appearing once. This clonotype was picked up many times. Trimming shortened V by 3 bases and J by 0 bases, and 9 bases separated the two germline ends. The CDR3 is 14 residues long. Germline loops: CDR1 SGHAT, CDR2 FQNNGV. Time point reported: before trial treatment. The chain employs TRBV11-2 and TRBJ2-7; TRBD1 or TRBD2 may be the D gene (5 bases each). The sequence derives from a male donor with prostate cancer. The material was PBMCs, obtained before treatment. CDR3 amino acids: CASSFGAASYEQYF. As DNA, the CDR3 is TGTGCCAGCAGCTTCGGGGCGGCCTCCTACGAGCAGTACTTC.